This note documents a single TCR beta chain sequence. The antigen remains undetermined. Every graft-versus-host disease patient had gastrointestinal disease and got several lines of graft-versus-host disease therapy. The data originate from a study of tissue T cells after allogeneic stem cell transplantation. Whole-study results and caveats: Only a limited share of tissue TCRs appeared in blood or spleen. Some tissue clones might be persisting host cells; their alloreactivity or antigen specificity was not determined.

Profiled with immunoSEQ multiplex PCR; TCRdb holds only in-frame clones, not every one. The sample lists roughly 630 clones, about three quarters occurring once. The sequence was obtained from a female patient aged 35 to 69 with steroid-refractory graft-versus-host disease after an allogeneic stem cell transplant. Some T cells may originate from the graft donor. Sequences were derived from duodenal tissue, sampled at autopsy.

CDR3 nucleotides: TGTGCCAGCAGTTTAAACATCCCGGGGTGGGAGCTGTTTTTT. Translated, it gives CASSLNIPGWELFF. The genes are TRBV28 and TRBJ2-2; tentative D call: TRBD2 (5 bases). V was trimmed by 2 bases and J by 9 bases, leaving 13 bases between them. The CDR3 contains 14 residues. Germline CDR1 MDHEN, CDR2 SYDVKM.